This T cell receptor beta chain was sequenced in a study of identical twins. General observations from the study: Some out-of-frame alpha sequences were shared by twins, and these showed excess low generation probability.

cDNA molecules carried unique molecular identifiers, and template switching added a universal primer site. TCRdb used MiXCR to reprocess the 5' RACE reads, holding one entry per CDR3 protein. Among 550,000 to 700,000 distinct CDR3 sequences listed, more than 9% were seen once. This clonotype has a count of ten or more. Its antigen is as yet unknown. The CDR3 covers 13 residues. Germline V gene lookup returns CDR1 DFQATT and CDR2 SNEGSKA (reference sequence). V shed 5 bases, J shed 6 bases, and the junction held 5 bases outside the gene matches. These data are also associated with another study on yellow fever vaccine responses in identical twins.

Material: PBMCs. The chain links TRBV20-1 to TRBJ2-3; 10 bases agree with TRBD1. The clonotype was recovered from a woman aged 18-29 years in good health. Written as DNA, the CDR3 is TGCAGTGCTCCAGGACAGGGGGTTGATACGCAGTATTTT. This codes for CSAPGQGVDTQYF.